Here is one T cell receptor (beta chain) with its context. This specimen belongs to a study of blood T cell repertoires in COVID-19. The assay was immunoSEQ multiplex PCR, and TCRdb's table has in-frame clones only and misses some. The table lists some 190,000 clones, around four fifths of them singletons, with roughly 5.3% in the top ten. The V gene's germline CDR1 is SNHLY and CDR2 FYNNEI. This CDR3 contains 13 residues. The V gene lost 4 bases and the J gene lost 1 base, with 7 bases spanning the gap. This receptor was obtained from a woman aged 65 to 85 with active or convalescent COVID-19. The chain carries TRBV2 and TRBJ1-1; no clear D gene. Sequencing was done on a sample of peripheral blood. The CDR3 is CASSGTWNTEAFF. DNA for the CDR3: TGTGCCAGCAGTGGGACTTGGAACACTGAAGCTTTCTTT. The variable domain in full, with the rest retrieved from reference TRBV2 and TRBJ1-1, is EPEVTQTPSHQVTQMGQEVILRCVPISNHLYFYWYRQILGQKVEFLVSFYNNEISEKSEIFDDQFSVERPDGSNFTLKIRSTKLEDSAMYFCASSGTWNTEAFFGQGTRLTVV.